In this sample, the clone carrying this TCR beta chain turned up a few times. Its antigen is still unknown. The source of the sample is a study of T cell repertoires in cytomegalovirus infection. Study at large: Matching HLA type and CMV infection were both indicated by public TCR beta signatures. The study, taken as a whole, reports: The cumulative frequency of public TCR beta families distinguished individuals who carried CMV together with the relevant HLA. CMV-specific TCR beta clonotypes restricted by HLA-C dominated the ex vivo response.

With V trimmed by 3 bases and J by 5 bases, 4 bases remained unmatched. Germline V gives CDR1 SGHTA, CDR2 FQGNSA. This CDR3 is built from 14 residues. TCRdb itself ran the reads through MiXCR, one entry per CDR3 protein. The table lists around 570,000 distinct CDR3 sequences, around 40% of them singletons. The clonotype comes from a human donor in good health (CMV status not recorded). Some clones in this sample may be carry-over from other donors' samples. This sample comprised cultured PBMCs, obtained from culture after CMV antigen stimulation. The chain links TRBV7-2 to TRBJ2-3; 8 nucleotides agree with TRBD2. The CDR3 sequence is CASSFSGGLDTQYF. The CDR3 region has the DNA TGTGCCAGCAGCTTCTCGGGGGGGTTAGATACGCAGTATTTT.